The text below deals with one T cell receptor (beta chain). Germline V lookup: CDR1 SEHNR, CDR2 FQNEAQ (reference sequence). Deletions cut 0 bases from V and 6 bases from J, with 12 bases between. CDR3 length: 15 residues. Authors' methods: Estimation of nucleated cell counts relied on the amplification of reference gene primers. Here immunoSEQ multiplex PCR was the method, and the copy in TCRdb shows in-frame clones only, minus some. V and J calls and clone size come straight from that table; D and trimming were deduced from the DNA. The sample lists fewer than 200,000 clones; roughly 91% were seen once. The data were obtained in a study of blood T cell repertoires in COVID-19. Turning to the study itself: Acute and convalescent COVID-19 samples came from the United States, Italy and Spain. The cDNA or gDNA used as material had been derived from T cells, B-cell-depleted T cells, or PBMCs.

V and J are TRBV7-9 and TRBJ1-5; possible D gene TRBD1, 5 bases. The receptor was derived from a man between 40 and 49 years old with active or convalescent COVID-19. The sample comprised peripheral blood. The CDR3 is CASSLASGGTQPQHF. Written as DNA, the CDR3 is TGTGCCAGCAGCTTAGCGTCCGGAGGGACTCAGCCCCAGCATTTT.